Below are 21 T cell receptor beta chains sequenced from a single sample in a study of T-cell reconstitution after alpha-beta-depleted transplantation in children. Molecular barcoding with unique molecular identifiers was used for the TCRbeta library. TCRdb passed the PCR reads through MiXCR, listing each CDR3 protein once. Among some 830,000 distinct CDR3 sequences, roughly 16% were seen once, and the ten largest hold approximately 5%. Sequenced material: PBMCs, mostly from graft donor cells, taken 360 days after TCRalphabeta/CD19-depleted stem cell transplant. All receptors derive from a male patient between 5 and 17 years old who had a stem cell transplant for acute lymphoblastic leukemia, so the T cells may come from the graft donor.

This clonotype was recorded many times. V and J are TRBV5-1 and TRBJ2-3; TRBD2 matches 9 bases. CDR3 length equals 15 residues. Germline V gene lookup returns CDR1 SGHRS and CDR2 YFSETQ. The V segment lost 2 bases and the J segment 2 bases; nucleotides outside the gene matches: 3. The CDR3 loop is CASSFSGGLTDTQYF. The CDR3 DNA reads TGCGCCAGCAGCTTTAGCGGGGGCCTCACAGATACGCAGTATTTT.

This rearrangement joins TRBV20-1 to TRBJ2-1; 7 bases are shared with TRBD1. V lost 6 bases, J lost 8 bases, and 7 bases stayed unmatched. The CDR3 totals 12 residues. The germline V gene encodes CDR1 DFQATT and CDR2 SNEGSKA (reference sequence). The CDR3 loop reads CSANTGVYEQFF. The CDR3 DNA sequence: TGCAGTGCCAATACAGGGGTGTATGAGCAGTTCTTC.

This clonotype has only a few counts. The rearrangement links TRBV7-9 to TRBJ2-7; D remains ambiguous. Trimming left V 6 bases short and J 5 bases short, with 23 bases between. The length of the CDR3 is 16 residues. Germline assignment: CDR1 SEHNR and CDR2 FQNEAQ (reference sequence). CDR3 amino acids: CASSIARFDVGNEQYF. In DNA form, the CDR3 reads TGTGCCAGCAGTATCGCCCGTTTCGACGTGGGGAACGAGCAGTACTTC.

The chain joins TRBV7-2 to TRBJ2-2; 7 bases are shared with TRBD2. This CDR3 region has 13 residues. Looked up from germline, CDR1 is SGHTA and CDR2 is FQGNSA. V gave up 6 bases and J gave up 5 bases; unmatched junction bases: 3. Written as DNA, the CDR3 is TGTGCCAGCAGAGCGGGGAGGACCGGGGAGCTGTTTTTT. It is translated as CASRAGRTGELFF.

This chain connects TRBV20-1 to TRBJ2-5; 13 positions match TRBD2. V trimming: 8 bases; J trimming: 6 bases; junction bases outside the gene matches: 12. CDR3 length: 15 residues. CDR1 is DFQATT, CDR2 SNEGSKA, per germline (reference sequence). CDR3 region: CSSGTSGVYPKTQYF. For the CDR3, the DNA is TGCAGTTCCGGGACTAGCGGGGTCTACCCGAAGACCCAGTACTTC.

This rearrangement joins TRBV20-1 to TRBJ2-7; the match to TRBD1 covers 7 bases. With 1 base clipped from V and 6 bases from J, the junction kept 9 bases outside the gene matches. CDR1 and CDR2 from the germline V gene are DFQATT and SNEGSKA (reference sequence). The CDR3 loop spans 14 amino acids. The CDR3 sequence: CSARGQGGYIEQYF. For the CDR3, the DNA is TGCAGTGCTAGAGGCCAAGGGGGCTATATCGAGCAGTACTTC.

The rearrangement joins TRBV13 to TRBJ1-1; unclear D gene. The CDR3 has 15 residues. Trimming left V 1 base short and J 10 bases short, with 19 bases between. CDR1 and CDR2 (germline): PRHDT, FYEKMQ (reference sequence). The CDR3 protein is CASSLVGYLKDGAFF. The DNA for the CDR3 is TGTGCCAGCAGCTTAGTAGGCTACCTAAAGGACGGAGCTTTCTTT.

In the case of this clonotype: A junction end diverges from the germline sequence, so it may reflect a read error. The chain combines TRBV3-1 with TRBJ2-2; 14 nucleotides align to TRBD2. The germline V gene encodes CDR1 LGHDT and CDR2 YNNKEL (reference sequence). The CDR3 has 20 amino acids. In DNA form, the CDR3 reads TGTGCCAGCAGCCAATTTCTGGGACTAGCGGGAGACTCGAACCCCGGGGAGCTGTTTTTT. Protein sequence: CASSQFLGLAGDSNPGELFF.

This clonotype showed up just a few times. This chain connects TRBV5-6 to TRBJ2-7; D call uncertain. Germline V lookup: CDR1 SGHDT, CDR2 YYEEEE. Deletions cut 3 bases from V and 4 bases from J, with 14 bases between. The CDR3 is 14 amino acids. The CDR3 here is CASSWIGAWYEQYF. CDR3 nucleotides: TGTGCCAGCAGCTGGATAGGAGCTTGGTACGAGCAGTACTTC.

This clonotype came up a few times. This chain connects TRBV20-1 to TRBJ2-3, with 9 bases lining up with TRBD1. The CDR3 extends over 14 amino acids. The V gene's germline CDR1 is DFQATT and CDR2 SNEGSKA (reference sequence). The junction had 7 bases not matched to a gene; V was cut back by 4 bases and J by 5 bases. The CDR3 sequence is CSATTGGAGDTQYF. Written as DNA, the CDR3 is TGCAGTGCTACTACAGGGGGCGCGGGAGATACGCAGTATTTT.

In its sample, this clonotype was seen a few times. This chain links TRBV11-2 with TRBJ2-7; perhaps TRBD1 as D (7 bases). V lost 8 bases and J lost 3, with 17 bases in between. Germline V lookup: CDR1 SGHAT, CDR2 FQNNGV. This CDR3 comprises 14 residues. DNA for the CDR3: TGTGCCAGCGCCGCTTACAGGGGACTCTACGAGCAGTACTTC. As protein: CASAAYRGLYEQYF.

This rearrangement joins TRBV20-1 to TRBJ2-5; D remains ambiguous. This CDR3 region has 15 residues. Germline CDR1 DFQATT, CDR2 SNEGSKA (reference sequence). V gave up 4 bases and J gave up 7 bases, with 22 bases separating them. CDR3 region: CSAKKADTGGRTQYF. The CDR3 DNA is TGCAGTGCTAAAAAGGCAGATACCGGTGGCAGGACCCAGTACTTC.

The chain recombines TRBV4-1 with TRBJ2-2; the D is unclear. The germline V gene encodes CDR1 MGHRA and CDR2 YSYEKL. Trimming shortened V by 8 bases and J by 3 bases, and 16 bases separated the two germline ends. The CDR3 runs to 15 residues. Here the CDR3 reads CASQNPTKHTGELFF. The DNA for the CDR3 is TGCGCCAGCCAAAATCCCACCAAGCACACCGGGGAGCTGTTTTTT.

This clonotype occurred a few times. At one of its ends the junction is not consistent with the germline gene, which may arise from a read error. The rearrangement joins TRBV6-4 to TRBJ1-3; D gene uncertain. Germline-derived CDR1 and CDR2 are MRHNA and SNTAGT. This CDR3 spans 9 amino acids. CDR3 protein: CASNDTIYF. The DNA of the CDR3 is TGTGCCAGCAATGACACCATATATTTT.

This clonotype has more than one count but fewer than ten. CDR3 in DNA: TGTGCCAGCAGTTTGATTAGCGGGAGCGCCGGGGAGCTGTTTTTT. Translated: CASSLISGSAGELFF. The V and J genes are TRBV6-2 or TRBV6-3 and TRBJ2-2, with 9 bases matching TRBD2. The V gene's germline CDR1 is MNHEY and CDR2 SVGEGT. Losses at the gene ends were 4 bases for V and 6 bases for J; bases not matched to a gene: 6. The CDR3 extends over 15 amino acids.

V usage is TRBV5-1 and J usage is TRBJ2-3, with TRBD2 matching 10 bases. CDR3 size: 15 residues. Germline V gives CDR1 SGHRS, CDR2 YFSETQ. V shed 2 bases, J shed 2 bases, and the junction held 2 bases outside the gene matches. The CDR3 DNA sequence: TGCGCCAGCAGCTTTAGCGGGAGGTCCACAGATACGCAGTATTTT. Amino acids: CASSFSGRSTDTQYF.

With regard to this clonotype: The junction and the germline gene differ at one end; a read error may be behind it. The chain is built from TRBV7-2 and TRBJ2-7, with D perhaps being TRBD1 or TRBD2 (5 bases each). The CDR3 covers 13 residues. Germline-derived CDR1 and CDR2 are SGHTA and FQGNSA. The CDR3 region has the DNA TGTGCCAGCAGCTCAGGGACCGCATACGAGCAGGACTTC. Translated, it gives CASSSGTAYEQDF. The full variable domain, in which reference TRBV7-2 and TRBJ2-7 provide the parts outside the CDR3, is GAGVSQSPSNKVTEKGKDVELRCDPISGHTALYWYRQSLGQGLEFLIYFQGNSAPDKSGLPSDRFSAERTGGSVSTLTIQRTQQEDSAVYLCASSSGTAYEQDFGPGTRLTVT.

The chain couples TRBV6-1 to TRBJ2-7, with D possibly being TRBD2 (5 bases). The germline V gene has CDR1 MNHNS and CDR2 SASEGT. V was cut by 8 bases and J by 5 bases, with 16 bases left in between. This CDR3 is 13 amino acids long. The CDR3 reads CASRGRPSNEQYF. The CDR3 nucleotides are TGTGCCAGCCGGGGTAGACCTAGCAACGAGCAGTACTTC.

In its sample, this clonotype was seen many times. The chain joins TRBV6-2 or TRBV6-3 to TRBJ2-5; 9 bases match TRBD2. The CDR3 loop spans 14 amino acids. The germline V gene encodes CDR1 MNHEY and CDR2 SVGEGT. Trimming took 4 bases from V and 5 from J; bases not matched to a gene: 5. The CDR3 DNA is TGTGCCAGCAGTTCGGGACTAGCTCTGGAGACCCAGTACTTC. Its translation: CASSSGLALETQYF.

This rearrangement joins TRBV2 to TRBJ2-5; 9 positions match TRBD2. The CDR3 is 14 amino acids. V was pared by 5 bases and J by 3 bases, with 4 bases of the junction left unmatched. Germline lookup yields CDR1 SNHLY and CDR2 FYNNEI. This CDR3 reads CASSRGLAKETQYF. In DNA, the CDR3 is TGTGCCAGCAGTCGGGGACTAGCTAAAGAGACCCAGTACTTC.

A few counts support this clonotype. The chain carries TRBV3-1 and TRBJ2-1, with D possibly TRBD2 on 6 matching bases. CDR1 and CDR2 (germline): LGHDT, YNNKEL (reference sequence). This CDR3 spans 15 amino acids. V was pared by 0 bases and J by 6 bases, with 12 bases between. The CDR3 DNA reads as TGTGCCAGCAGCCAAGACGTGAGACTAGTCAATGAGCAGTTCTTC. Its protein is CASSQDVRLVNEQFF.